The 2 T cell receptor beta chains presented below share a single source sample, sequenced in a study of regulatory T cells in long-lasting Graves disease. The time point was: newly diagnosed GD, antithyroid drugs for less than 3 months. The TCR library was prepared using RNA isolated from PBMCs. Arm-PCR of CDR3 regions and iRepertoire HTBI primers were used to build TCR beta libraries. TCRdb independently ran MiXCR on the multiplex PCR reads; one entry per CDR3 protein. The table includes some 250,000 distinct CDR3 sequences, 15% to 20% detected once. These data also featured in a second study, about T cells in Graves' hyperthyroidism and ophthalmopathy.

The input for sequencing was peripheral blood mononuclear cells (PBMCs), taken at new diagnosis, from a patient treated with antithyroid drugs. The receptors stem from a woman in her 30s with Graves disease.

This rearrangement joins TRBV7-2 to TRBJ2-5; D is undetermined. The closer fit of TRBJ2-1 to the DNA end suggests the J call may be wrong. The CDR3 runs to 13 residues. The germline V gene encodes CDR1 SGHTA and CDR2 FQGNSA. CDR3 in DNA: TGTGCCAGCAGCTTAAACGGCTACAATGAGCAGTTCTTC. This sequence encodes CASSLNGYNEQFF.

The gene calls are TRBV28 and TRBJ2-3, with TRBD2 matching 9 bases. V lost 5 bases and J lost 6; bases outside the gene matches: 9. The CDR3 has 15 residues. From germline, CDR1 is MDHEN and CDR2 SYDVKM. CDR3 region: CASSRLAVESDTQYF. DNA for the CDR3: TGTGCCAGCAGTCGACTAGCGGTAGAGTCGGATACGCAGTATTTT.